The next 18 T cell receptor beta chains were all read from a single sample in a study of PD-1 blockade in classical Hodgkin lymphoma. Time point denoted: cycle 4 day 1 (C4D1), after five to seven weeks of nivolumab. In every patient, relapse followed autologous stem cell transplantation, while exposure to brentuximab vedotin differed. Only in-frame clones appear in the TCRdb table, and some are missing; sequencing was by immunoSEQ multiplex PCR. This table holds tens of thousands of clones, 75% to 95% found once. Sample: peripheral blood mononuclear cells (PBMCs), taken before the fourth cycle of nivolumab. Every receptor here comes from a human donor with classical Hodgkin lymphoma.

This clone was picked up one time. V is TRBV13 and J is TRBJ1-6; 11 positions agree with TRBD1. Unmatched junction bases numbered 8, after V lost 3 bases and J lost 10 bases. Germline V gene sequence: CDR1 PRHDT, CDR2 FYEKMQ (reference sequence). This CDR3 spans 16 amino acids. CDR3 sequence reads: CASSFPSGQGVSPLHF. The CDR3 bases are TGTGCCAGCAGCTTTCCCTCGGGACAGGGGGTCTCACCCCTCCACTTT.

Details on this clone: An end of the junction differs from the germline gene, which may be a read error. The chain couples TRBV6-1 to TRBJ1-5; D is perhaps TRBD1 (5 bases). This CDR3 is 13 amino acids long. Germline CDR1 reads MNHNS; CDR2 reads SASEGT. This CDR3 reads CASSHRSTQPQHF. The CDR3 nucleotides are TGTGCCAGCAGCCACAGGAGCACTCAGCCCCAGCATTTT.

CDR3 loop: CASSQDRVAGNTIYF. The CDR3 DNA reads as TGTGCCAGCAGTCAAGACAGGGTCGCTGGAAACACCATATATTTT. This chain links TRBV2 with TRBJ1-3; 7 nucleotides agree with TRBD1. CDR1 is SNHLY and CDR2 is FYNNEI in the germline V gene. With 5 bases clipped from V and 2 bases from J, the junction kept 6 bases outside the gene matches. The CDR3 is 15 residues long.

The V and J genes are TRBV7-2 and TRBJ2-7, with D hard to call. Per the germline V gene, CDR1 is SGHTA and CDR2 is FQGNSA. V dropped 4 bases and J dropped 4 bases, with 14 bases sitting between them. This CDR3 spans 14 amino acids. The chain's CDR3 is CASSSITTPYEQYF. CDR3 in DNA: TGTGCCAGCAGCTCTATAACGACGCCTTACGAGCAGTACTTC.

As to this clone: Germline is not matched at one junction end, which may reflect a read error. The chain links TRBV7-8 to TRBJ1-1; TRBD1 aligns across 9 bases. Germline V gene sequence: CDR1 SGHVS, CDR2 FQNEAQ. This CDR3 contains 11 residues. The CDR3, as DNA: TGTGCCAGCAGCCCGACAGGGGGGGAGAGCTTT. Translation: CASSPTGGESF.

Points on this clone: The germline gene is not matched at one end of the junction; a read error may be the cause. The V and J genes are TRBV10-3 and TRBJ2-7; D remains unclear. The CDR3 covers 11 residues. Germline lookup yields CDR1 ENHRY and CDR2 SYGVKD. Here the CDR3 reads CAISQSYEQYF. CDR3 in DNA: TGTGCCATCAGTCAGTCCTACGAGCAGTACTTC.

The chain recombines TRBV28 with TRBJ2-7; perhaps D is TRBD1 or TRBD2 (5 bases each). Germline loops: CDR1 MDHEN, CDR2 SYDVKM. Trimming removed 3 bases from V and 4 bases from J, with 10 bases in between. This CDR3 is built from 13 residues. CDR3 amino acids: CASSLGVLYEQYF. The CDR3 DNA reads TGTGCCAGCAGTTTGGGGGTTTTATACGAGCAGTACTTC.

The V call is TRBV23-1, the J call TRBJ1-6; D call uncertain. TRBV23-1 qualifies as an ORF whose function is uncertain. Between the trimmed V and J ends, which lost 0 bases and 9 bases, there was a span of 15 bases. The CDR3 loop spans 16 amino acids. The CDR3: CASSQSRGFCVSPLHF. As DNA, the CDR3 is TGCGCCAGCAGTCAATCGAGAGGGTTCTGTGTTTCACCCCTCCACTTT.

This chain uses TRBV7-8 with TRBJ2-3; weak D call: TRBD2 (5 bases). This CDR3 contains 16 residues. The germline V gene has CDR1 SGHVS and CDR2 FQNEAQ. V was shortened by 5 bases and J by 0 bases, with 15 bases between the two germline ends. The DNA for the CDR3 is TGTGCCAGCAGCCCGCCCTCGAGCGGAAGCACAGATACGCAGTATTTT. Its translation: CASSPPSSGSTDTQYF.

The chain couples TRBV9 to TRBJ2-3; D is possibly TRBD1 or TRBD2 (5 bases each). Germline assignment: CDR1 SGDLS and CDR2 YYNGEE. Between the trimmed V and J ends, which lost 3 bases and 0 bases, there was a span of 8 bases. This CDR3 has 14 amino acids. The CDR3 loop is CASSERDSTDTQYF. CDR3 sequence (DNA): TGTGCCAGCAGCGAACGGGACAGCACAGATACGCAGTATTTT. The full variable domain, in which reference TRBV9 and TRBJ2-3 provide the parts outside the CDR3, is DSGVTQTPKHLITATGQRVTLRCSPRSGDLSVYWYQQSLDQGLQFLIQYYNGEERAKGNILERFSAQQFPDLHSELNLSSLELGDSALYFCASSERDSTDTQYFGPGTRLTVL.

This chain links TRBV7-8 with TRBJ2-7, with a possible D match to TRBD2 (6 bases). V was trimmed by 1 base and J by 3 bases, leaving 10 bases between them. The CDR3 is made up of 14 amino acids. Germline loops: CDR1 SGHVS, CDR2 FQNEAQ. In nucleotides, the CDR3 is TGTGCCAGCAGCTTAGGTCGGAGGGACTACGAGCAGTACTTC. This gives the protein CASSLGRRDYEQYF.

J is TRBJ2-1 and V is TRBV23-1; no clear D gene. TRBV23-1 belongs to the ORF category, with a function that is uncertain. The CDR3 spans 12 residues. Trimming pared 10 bases from V and 6 bases from J, leaving 13 bases between. The CDR3 region has the DNA TGCGCCAACTCGGACGGAATCAATGAGCAGTTCTTC. Its translation: CANSDGINEQFF.

The gene calls are TRBV6-5 and TRBJ1-3; the match to TRBD1 covers 8 bases. CDR3 length: 16 residues. The germline gives CDR1 MNHEY, CDR2 SVGAGI. Trimming removed 4 bases from V and 7 bases from J; junction bases left unmatched: 12. The CDR3 coding sequence is TGTGCCAGCAGTTCCGAAGGCTACAGGGGGGGGAACACCATATATTTT. This translates into CASSSEGYRGGNTIYF.

J is TRBJ2-7 and V is TRBV19; D might be TRBD1 or TRBD2, each matching 5 bases. Germline lookup yields CDR1 LNHDA and CDR2 SQIVND (reference sequence). The ends were cut back, 4 bases at V and 3 bases at J, with 13 bases in the middle. There are 14 residues in the CDR3. CDR3 nucleotide sequence: TGTGCCAGTAGTAGAACCGGGACCAACTACGAGCAGTACTTC. This sequence encodes CASSRTGTNYEQYF.

This clone turned up a few times. The chain employs TRBV9 and TRBJ1-2, with D uncertain. Trimming shortened V by 2 bases and J by 6 bases, and 14 bases separated the two germline ends. Germline CDR1 and CDR2: SGDLS and YYNGEE. The CDR3 runs to 14 residues. CDR3 residues: CASSVSSQPNGYTF. The CDR3 DNA is TGTGCCAGCAGCGTTAGCAGTCAGCCTAATGGCTACACCTTC. The full variable domain, completed using reference TRBV9 and TRBJ1-2, is DSGVTQTPKHLITATGQRVTLRCSPRSGDLSVYWYQQSLDQGLQFLIQYYNGEERAKGNILERFSAQQFPDLHSELNLSSLELGDSALYFCASSVSSQPNGYTFGSGTRLTVV.

This clone was counted only a few times. The chain recombines TRBV12-2 with TRBJ1-1; whether TRBD1, the table's D call, matches the DNA was not checked. TRBV12-2 is labeled a pseudogene. CDR3 size: 12 residues. The CDR3 DNA is TGTGCAGGAGTAACAGGGTCCCGTGAAGCTTTCTTT. It yields the protein CAGVTGSREAFF.

The genes are TRBV4-2 and TRBJ2-7, with D possibly called TRBD1 or TRBD2 (5 bases each). Germline CDR1 LGHNA, CDR2 YNFKEQ. V lost 0 bases to trimming and J lost 4 bases, with 16 bases between them. This CDR3 is 16 amino acids long. The CDR3 is CASSQEGSLGVYEQYF. The CDR3 DNA reads TGTGCCAGCAGCCAAGAAGGTTCTTTGGGGGTTTACGAGCAGTACTTC.

This clone was seen only once. This chain connects TRBV7-6 to TRBJ2-5, with no clear D. This CDR3 contains 13 residues. Germline CDR1 is SGHVS and CDR2 is FNYEAQ. V was cut by 6 bases and J by 0 bases, with 8 bases left in between. The CDR3, as DNA: TGTGCCAGCAGTCAGAACGACCAAGAGACCCAGTACTTC. This codes for CASSQNDQETQYF.